Below, 21 T cell receptor beta chains from the same sample are listed, as sequenced in a study of T cells in women clearing cervical HPV infection. Some clones are missing from TCRdb's copy, which holds only in-frame ones; the method was immunoSEQ multiplex PCR. The sample includes roughly 31,000 clones. Sequencing was performed on blood buffy coat. These receptors all come from a woman aged 18-70 years with a cervical HPV16 infection that either progressed to CIN3+ or cleared (not recorded which).

Remarks on this clone: The read ends 3 residues early relative to the CDR3; the germline J gene fills the gap. This chain connects TRBV12-3 or TRBV12-4 to TRBJ1-2, with TRBD1 matching over 10 bases. This CDR3 spans 13 amino acids. V trimming: 7 bases; J trimming: 4 bases; junction bases outside the gene matches: 3. This CDR3 is CASTGTGAYGYTF. Partial CDR3 DNA: TGTGCCAGCACCGGGACAGGGGCCTATGGC.

CDR3 amino acids: CSARESVTGVREKLFF. CDR3 DNA (partial): TGCAGTGCTAGAGAATCGGTGACAGGGGTTAGGGAAAAG. The V gene is TRBV20-1, the J gene TRBJ2-2, with 8 bases lining up with TRBD1. The read stops 3 residues short of the end of the CDR3; the missing end is completed from the germline J gene. This CDR3 has 16 amino acids. Germline CDR1 reads DFQATT; CDR2 reads SNEGSKA (reference sequence).

On this clone itself: Different DNA sequences within this sample yield the same CDR3. The sequenced CDR3 bases are TGTGCCAGCTCCCCCCTGGGCCACGAG. It translates to CASSPLGHE. The full CDR3 protein reads CASSPLGHEQYF. The rearrangement links TRBV18 to TRBJ2-7; D is undetermined. The CDR3 end lies 3 residues beyond the end of the read and is filled in from the germline J gene. CDR3 length: 12 residues. CDR1 and CDR2 from the germline V gene are KGHSH and LQKENI. Trimming cost V 6 bases and J 5 bases, with 11 bases left between them.

With respect to this clone: From the germline J gene comes the end of the CDR3, since the read stops 3 residues before it. This rearrangement joins TRBV18 to TRBJ1-1; the match to TRBD1 covers 9 bases. This CDR3 spans 14 amino acids. Trimming removed 6 bases from V and 6 bases from J; junction bases left unmatched: 8. Germline CDR1 is KGHSH and CDR2 is LQKENI. CDR3 DNA (partial): TGTGCCAGCTCCCCGGGACAGGGTAACGCTGAA. Amino acid sequence: CASSPGQGNAE. The full CDR3 reads CASSPGQGNAEAFF.

CDR3: CASSDSSRTGGDMNEQFF. The CDR3 DNA, read in part, is TGTGCCAGCAGTGACTCGAGTCGGACAGGGGGCGATATGAATGAG. This chain links TRBV6-4 with TRBJ2-1, with 11 bases aligning to TRBD1. The read finishes 3 residues shy of the CDR3 end, and the germline J gene is used to complete it. Germline-derived CDR1 and CDR2 are MRHNA and SNTAGT. V was pared by 0 bases and J by 7 bases, with 11 bases of the junction left unmatched. The CDR3 covers 18 residues.

Comment on this clone: With the read ending 3 residues before the CDR3 end, the germline J gene is used to fill in that end. The chain links TRBV29-1 to TRBJ2-2, with TRBD2 matching 15 bases. Looked up from germline, CDR1 is SQVTM and CDR2 is ANQGSEA. This CDR3 contains 13 residues. The CDR3 DNA, read in part, is TGCAGCGTTGGGACTAGCGGGGGGGCTCGG. As protein: CSVGTSGGAR. The complete CDR3 sequence is CSVGTSGGARLFF.

About this clone: The read ends 3 residues before the CDR3 terminus; that terminus is restored from the germline J gene. This chain joins TRBV20-1 and TRBJ2-3; unclear D gene. Germline assignment: CDR1 DFQATT and CDR2 SNEGSKA (reference sequence). The CDR3 is 11 amino acids. The CDR3 loop reads CSASIQEAQYF. The covered CDR3 bases are TGCAGTGCGTCAATCCAAGAGGCG.

As concerns this clone: The sequenced fragment ends 3 residues before the CDR3 boundary, so the rest is inferred from the germline J gene. The chain combines TRBV7-9 with TRBJ2-7; D not resolved. The CDR3 sequence is 12 residues long. V lost 4 bases and J lost 2, with 6 bases in between. The germline CDR1 and CDR2 sequences are SEHNR and FQNEAQ (reference sequence). The CDR3 bases that were read are TGTGCCAGCAGCTCCCAAACCTACGAG. Amino acid sequence: CASSSQTYE. The entire CDR3 protein is CASSSQTYEQYF. The variable domain in full, with the rest retrieved from reference TRBV7-9 and TRBJ2-7, is DTGVSQNPRHKITKRGQNVTFRCDPISEHNRLYWYRQTLGQGPEFLTYFQNEAQLEKSRLLSDRFSAERPKGSFSTLEIQRTEQGDSAMYLCASSSQTYEQYFGPGTRLTVT.

Turning to this clone: The sequenced fragment ends 3 residues before the CDR3 boundary, so the rest is inferred from the germline J gene. V is TRBV5-1 and J is TRBJ1-2, with 7 nucleotides matching TRBD1. Germline assignment: CDR1 SGHRS and CDR2 YFSETQ. The CDR3 contains 15 residues. With 4 bases clipped from V and 1 base from J, the junction kept 7 bases outside the gene matches. CDR3 loop: CASSPGQVFNYGYTF. The sequenced part of the CDR3 DNA is TGCGCCAGCAGCCCCGGACAGGTTTTTAACTATGGC.

Concerning this clone: From the germline J gene comes the end of the CDR3, since the read stops 3 residues before it. The chain recombines TRBV5-1 with TRBJ1-1; TRBD1 agrees at 11 bases. V lost 5 bases, J lost 5 bases, and 5 bases stayed unmatched. The length of the CDR3 is 14 residues. Germline assignment: CDR1 SGHRS and CDR2 YFSETQ. CDR3 bases read: TGCGCCAGCAGTCCCGGGACAGGGGGAACTGAA. It encodes CASSPGTGGTE. In full, the CDR3 is CASSPGTGGTEAFF.

Worth noting for this clone: The read stops 3 residues short of the end of the CDR3; the missing end is completed from the germline J gene. The genes are TRBV7-9 and TRBJ2-1; a weak D match, TRBD2 (6 bases). The CDR3 totals 15 residues. Germline loops: CDR1 SEHNR, CDR2 FQNEAQ (reference sequence). Trimming left V 5 bases short and J 5 bases short, with 16 bases between. CDR3 DNA, as far as it was read: TGTGCCAGCAGCCCCGGCGGGGCACGGAACAATGAG. This sequence encodes CASSPGGARNNE. The whole CDR3 region reads CASSPGGARNNEQFF.

CDR3: CASSLIRDTNYGQYF. Partial CDR3 DNA: TGTGCCAGCAGCTTAATTCGGGACACAAACTATGGT. This chain connects TRBV7-9 to TRBJ2-4, with TRBD1 as a possible D gene (6 bases). Read coverage stops 3 residues before the CDR3 terminus; the germline J gene supplies the remainder. The germline gives CDR1 SEHNR, CDR2 FQNEAQ (reference sequence). CDR3 length: 15 residues. The full variable domain, in which reference TRBV7-9 and TRBJ2-4 provide the parts outside the CDR3, is DTGVSQNPRHKITKRGQNVTFRCDPISEHNRLYWYRQTLGQGPEFLTYFQNEAQLEKSRLLSDRFSAERPKGSFSTLEIQRTEQGDSAMYLCASSLIRDTNYGQYFGAGTRLSVL.

Regarding this clone: The observed sequence ends 3 residues before the CDR3 terminus, with the missing tail filled in from the germline J gene. V gene TRBV7-9 combines with J gene TRBJ1-2; maybe TRBD1 (5 bases). The CDR3 has 15 residues. Germline V gene lookup returns CDR1 SEHNR and CDR2 FQNEAQ (reference sequence). Trimming stripped 1 base from V and 2 bases from J, with 11 bases between. Here the CDR3 reads CASSLEVGQNYGYTF. The sequenced part of the CDR3 DNA is TGTGCCAGCAGCTTAGAGGTGGGGCAGAACTATGGC.

A word on this clone: Sequencing ends 3 residues short of the CDR3 end; the germline J gene provides the rest. This chain links TRBV5-3 with TRBJ1-1; D is perhaps TRBD1 (6 bases). TRBV5-3 is reported as an ORF; its role is uncertain. The CDR3 has 15 residues. The CDR3 bases that were read are TGTGCCAGAAGCGCCCTAAAGGGGGTCCCTACCGAA. As protein: CARSALKGVPTE. The whole CDR3 reads CARSALKGVPTEAFF.

Comment on this clone: The sequence runs out 3 residues before the end of the CDR3; the remainder is reconstructed from the germline J gene. The sample holds other DNA sequences that translate to the same CDR3. The J gene is TRBJ2-3, the V gene TRBV6-1, with 7 bases fitting TRBD1. The germline V gene encodes CDR1 MNHNS and CDR2 SASEGT. J gave up 2 bases and V 2 bases, and 1 base lay outside the gene matches. The CDR3 has 14 residues. The CDR3: CASSERGPTDTQYF. The covered CDR3 bases are TGTGCCAGCAGTGAAAGGGGGCCCACAGATACG.

Concerning this clone: Read sequence stops 3 residues before the CDR3 end, and the germline J gene provides the missing end. The V call is TRBV10-3, the J call TRBJ1-4; a possible D gene is TRBD1 (6 bases). From germline, CDR1 is ENHRY and CDR2 SYGVKD. The CDR3 has 13 residues. The sequenced part of the CDR3 DNA is TGTGCCGTAGCTATAATGGGGGCCAACGTA. Translated: CAVAIMGANV. The full CDR3 protein is CAVAIMGANVLFF.

Notes on this clone: With the read ending 3 residues before the CDR3 end, the germline J gene is used to fill in that end. The chain recombines TRBV11-1 with TRBJ2-3; 7 positions match TRBD2. After removal of 5 bases from V and 2 bases from J, the junction contained 4 bases not matched to a gene. This CDR3 is built from 14 residues. Looked up from germline, CDR1 is SGHAT and CDR2 is FQDESV (reference sequence). The CDR3 sequence: CASSTLADTDTQYF. The CDR3 bases that were read are TGTGCCAGCAGCACTCTAGCGGACACAGATACG.

About this clone: The missing CDR3 end, 3 residues past where the read stops, is filled in from the germline J gene. This chain uses TRBV5-1 with TRBJ2-3; 7 nucleotides line up with TRBD2. Germline loops: CDR1 SGHRS, CDR2 YFSETQ. After removal of 7 bases from V and 2 bases from J, the junction contained 7 bases not matched to a gene. The CDR3 spans 14 residues. CDR3 sequence reads: CASLLADYTDTQYF. The part of the CDR3 DNA that was read is TGCGCCAGCCTCCTAGCGGATTACACAGATACG.

With respect to this clone: The read terminates 3 residues ahead of where the CDR3 ends, so the germline J gene completes it. This sequence joins TRBV19 and TRBJ2-1, with 7 bases lining up with TRBD1. The CDR3 covers 16 residues. V lost 6 bases, J lost 5 bases, and 13 bases stayed unmatched. Germline V CDR1 and CDR2: LNHDA, SQIVND (reference sequence). CDR3 bases read: TGTGCCAGTAGAAAGGGAGCCGGGACAGCAGACAATGAG. The encoded protein is CASRKGAGTADNE. In full, the CDR3 reads CASRKGAGTADNEQFF. Drawing the rest from reference TRBV19 and TRBJ2-1, the complete variable domain is DGGITQSPKYLFRKEGQNVTLSCEQNLNHDAMYWYRQDPGQGLRLIYYSQIVNDFQKGDIAEGYSVSREKKESFPLTVTSAQKNPTAFYLCASRKGAGTADNEQFFGPGTRLTVL.

With respect to this clone: The DNA ends 3 residues before the CDR3 does, and the rest of the CDR3 is filled in from the germline J gene. This chain links TRBV9 with TRBJ1-2, with D possibly matching TRBD1 (6 bases). The CDR3 is 15 residues long. In germline, CDR1 is SGDLS, CDR2 YYNGEE. V lost 0 bases to trimming and J lost 4 bases, with 13 bases between them. The CDR3 sequence: CASSVGGDTTYGYTF. CDR3 DNA, as far as it was read: TGTGCCAGCAGCGTAGGAGGGGACACGACCTATGGC.

With respect to this clone: The read ends 3 residues early relative to the CDR3; the germline J gene fills the gap. The genes are TRBV5-1 and TRBJ1-2; no clear D. CDR1 and CDR2 (germline): SGHRS, YFSETQ. V was trimmed by 7 bases and J by 6 bases, leaving 19 bases between them. CDR3 size: 14 residues. CDR3 sequence: CASSYRSLLDGYTF. The CDR3 DNA, read in part, is TGCGCCAGCTCCTATCGAAGTTTATTGGATGGC.